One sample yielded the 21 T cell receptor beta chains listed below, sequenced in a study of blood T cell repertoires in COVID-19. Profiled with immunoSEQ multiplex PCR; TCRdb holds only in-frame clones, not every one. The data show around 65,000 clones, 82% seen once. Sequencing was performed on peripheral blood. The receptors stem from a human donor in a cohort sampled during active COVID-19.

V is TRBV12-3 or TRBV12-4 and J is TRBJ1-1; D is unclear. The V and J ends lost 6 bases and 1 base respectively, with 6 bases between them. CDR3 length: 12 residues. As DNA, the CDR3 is TGTGCCAGCAGCCCAGGGAACACTGAAGCTTTCTTT. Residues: CASSPGNTEAFF.

Here the CDR3 DNA reads TGTGCCAGCAGCCAGCCGGGACTAGCGGGGGGCCGAACAGATACGCAGTATTTT. This sequence encodes CASSQPGLAGGRTDTQYF. The rearrangement uses TRBV14 and TRBJ2-3, with 15 bases fitting TRBD2. Germline V gives CDR1 SGHDN, CDR2 FVKESK. The CDR3 contains 18 residues. V was clipped by 3 bases and J by 3 bases; unmatched bases: 7.

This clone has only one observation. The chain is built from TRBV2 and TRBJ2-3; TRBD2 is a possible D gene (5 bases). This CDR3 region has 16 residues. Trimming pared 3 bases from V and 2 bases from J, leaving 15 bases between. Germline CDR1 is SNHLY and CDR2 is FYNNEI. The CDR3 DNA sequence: TGTGCCAGCAGTGATCGGGCTAGCAGCCACACAGATACGCAGTATTTT. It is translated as CASSDRASSHTDTQYF.

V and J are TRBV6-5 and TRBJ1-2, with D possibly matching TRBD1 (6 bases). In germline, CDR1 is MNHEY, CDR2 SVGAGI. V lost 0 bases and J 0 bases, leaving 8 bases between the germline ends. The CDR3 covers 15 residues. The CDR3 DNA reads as TGTGCCAGCAGTTACTCGGCAGGGGCTAACTATGGCTACACCTTC. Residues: CASSYSAGANYGYTF.

CDR3: CASSRSNEKLFF. DNA of the CDR3: TGTGCCAGCAGCCGGTCTAATGAAAAACTGTTTTTT. The V call is TRBV11-2, the J call TRBJ1-4; no clear D gene. Trimming removed 5 bases from V and 3 bases from J, with 4 bases in between. This CDR3 region has 12 residues. Looked up from germline, CDR1 is SGHAT and CDR2 is FQNNGV. The entire variable domain, with the rest obtained from reference TRBV11-2 and TRBJ1-4, is as follows: EAGVAQSPRYKIIEKRQSVAFWCNPISGHATLYWYQQILGQGPKLLIQFQNNGVVDDSQLPKDRFSAERLKGVDSTLKIQPAKLEDSAVYLCASSRSNEKLFFGSGTQLSVL.

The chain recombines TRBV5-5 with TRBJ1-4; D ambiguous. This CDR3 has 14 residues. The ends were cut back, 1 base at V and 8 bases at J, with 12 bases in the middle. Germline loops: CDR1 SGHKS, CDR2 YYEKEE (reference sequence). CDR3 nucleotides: TGTGCCAGCAGCTTGCGGGGTTCGTACGAAAAACTGTTTTTT. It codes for CASSLRGSYEKLFF.

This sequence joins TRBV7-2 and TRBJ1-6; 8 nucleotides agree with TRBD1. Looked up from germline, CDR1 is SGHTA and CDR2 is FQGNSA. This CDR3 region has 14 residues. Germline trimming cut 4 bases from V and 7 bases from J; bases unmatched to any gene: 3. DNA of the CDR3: TGTGCCAGCAGCTACGACAGGGGAAATTCACCCCTCCACTTT. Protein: CASSYDRGNSPLHF.

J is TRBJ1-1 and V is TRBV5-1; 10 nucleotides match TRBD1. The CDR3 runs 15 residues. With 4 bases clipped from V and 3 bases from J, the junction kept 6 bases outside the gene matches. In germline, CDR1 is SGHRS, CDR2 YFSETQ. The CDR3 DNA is TGCGCCAGCAGCACCAGGACAGGGGGTTACACTGAAGCTTTCTTT. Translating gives CASSTRTGGYTEAFF.

CDR3 in amino acids: CASSRGGGNTEAFF. Here the CDR3 DNA reads TGTGCCAGCAGCCGCGGGGGGGGTAACACTGAAGCTTTCTTT. V gene TRBV3-1 (or the pseudogene TRBV3-2) combines with J gene TRBJ1-1; a weak D match, TRBD1 (5 bases). Looked up from germline, CDR1 is LGHDT and CDR2 is YNNKEL (reference sequence). The CDR3 is 14 amino acids. V was clipped by 4 bases and J by 2 bases, with 11 bases between them.

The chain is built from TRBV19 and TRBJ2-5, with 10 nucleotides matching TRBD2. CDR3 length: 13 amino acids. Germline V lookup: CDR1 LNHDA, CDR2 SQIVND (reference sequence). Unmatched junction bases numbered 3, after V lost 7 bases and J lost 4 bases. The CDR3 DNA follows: TGTGCCAGTACTAGCGGGGGAAGAGAGACCCAGTACTTC. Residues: CASTSGGRETQYF.

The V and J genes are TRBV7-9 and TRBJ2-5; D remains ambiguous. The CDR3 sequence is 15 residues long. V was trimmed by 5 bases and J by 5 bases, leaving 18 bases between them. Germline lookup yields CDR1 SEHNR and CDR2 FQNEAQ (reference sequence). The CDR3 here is CASSLLGHPGETQYF. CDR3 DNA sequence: TGTGCCAGCAGCCTCCTAGGCCACCCCGGGGAGACCCAGTACTTC.

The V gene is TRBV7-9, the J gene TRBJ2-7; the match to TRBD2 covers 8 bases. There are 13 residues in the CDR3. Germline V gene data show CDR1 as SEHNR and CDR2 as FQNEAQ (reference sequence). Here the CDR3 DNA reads TGTGCCAGCAGCTTGGGGACTAGACCAACCCTTTGGGTC. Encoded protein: CASSLGTRPTLWV.

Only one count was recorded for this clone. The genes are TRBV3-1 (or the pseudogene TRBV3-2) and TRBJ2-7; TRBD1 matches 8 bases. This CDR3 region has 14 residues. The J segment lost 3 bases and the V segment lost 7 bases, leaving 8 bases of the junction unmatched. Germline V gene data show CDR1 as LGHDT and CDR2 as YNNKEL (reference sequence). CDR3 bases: TGTGCCAGCACGTCCCGGGACAGGCTCTACGAGCAGTACTTC. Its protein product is CASTSRDRLYEQYF.

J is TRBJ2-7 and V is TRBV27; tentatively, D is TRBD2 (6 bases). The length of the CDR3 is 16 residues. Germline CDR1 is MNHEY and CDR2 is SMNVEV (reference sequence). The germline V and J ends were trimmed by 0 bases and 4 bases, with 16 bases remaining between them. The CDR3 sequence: CASSLSVGGRQYEQYF. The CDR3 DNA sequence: TGTGCCAGCAGTTTATCGGTCGGGGGAAGGCAGTACGAGCAGTACTTC.

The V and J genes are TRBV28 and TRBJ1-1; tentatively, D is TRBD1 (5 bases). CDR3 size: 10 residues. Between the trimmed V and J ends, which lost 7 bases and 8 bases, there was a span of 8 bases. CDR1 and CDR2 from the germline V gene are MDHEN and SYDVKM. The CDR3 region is CASTGLEAFF. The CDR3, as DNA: TGTGCCAGCACGGGACTAGAAGCTTTCTTT. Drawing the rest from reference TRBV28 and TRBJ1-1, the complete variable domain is DVKVTQSSRYLVKRTGEKVFLECVQDMDHENMFWYRQDPGLGLRLIYFSYDVKMKEKGDIPEGYSVSREKKERFSLILESASTNQTSMYLCASTGLEAFFGQGTRLTVV.

CDR3 region: CASSLSGQGASYEQYV. Written as DNA, the CDR3 is TGTGCCAGCAGTTTATCTGGTCAGGGGGCCTCCTACGAGCAGTACGTC. The chain links TRBV27 to TRBJ2-7; 8 nucleotides line up with TRBD1. V was clipped by 0 bases and J by 0 bases; unmatched bases: 4. The CDR3 extends over 16 amino acids. Germline V gene data show CDR1 as MNHEY and CDR2 as SMNVEV (reference sequence).

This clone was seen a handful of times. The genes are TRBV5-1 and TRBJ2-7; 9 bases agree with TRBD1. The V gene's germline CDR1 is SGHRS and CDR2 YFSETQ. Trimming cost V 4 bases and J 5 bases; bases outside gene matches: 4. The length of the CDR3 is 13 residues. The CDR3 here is CASSEDRGHEQYF. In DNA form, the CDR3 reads TGCGCCAGCAGCGAGGACAGGGGCCACGAGCAGTACTTC.

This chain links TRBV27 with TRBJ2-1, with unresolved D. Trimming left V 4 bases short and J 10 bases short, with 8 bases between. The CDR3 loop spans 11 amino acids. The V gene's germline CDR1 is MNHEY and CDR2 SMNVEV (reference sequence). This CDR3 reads CASSSPFEQFF. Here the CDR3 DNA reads TGTGCCAGCAGTTCCCCTTTCGAGCAGTTCTTC.

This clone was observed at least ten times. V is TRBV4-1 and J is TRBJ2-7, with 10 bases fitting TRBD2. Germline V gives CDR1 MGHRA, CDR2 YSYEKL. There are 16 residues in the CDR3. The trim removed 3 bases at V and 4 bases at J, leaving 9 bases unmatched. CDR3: CASSHLLAGTEYEQYV. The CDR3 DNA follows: TGCGCCAGCAGCCACCTACTAGCGGGGACTGAATACGAGCAGTACGTC.

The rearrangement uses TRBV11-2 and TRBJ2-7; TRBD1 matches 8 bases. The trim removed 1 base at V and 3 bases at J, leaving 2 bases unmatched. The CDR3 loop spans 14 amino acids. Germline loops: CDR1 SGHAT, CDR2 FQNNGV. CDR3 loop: CASSLGQGYYEQYF. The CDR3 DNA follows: TGTGCCAGCAGCTTAGGACAGGGGTACTACGAGCAGTACTTC.

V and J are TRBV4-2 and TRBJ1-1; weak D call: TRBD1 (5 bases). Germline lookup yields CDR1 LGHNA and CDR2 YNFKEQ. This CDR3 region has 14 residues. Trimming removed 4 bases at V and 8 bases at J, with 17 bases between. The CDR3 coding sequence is TGTGCCAGCAGCCCCGGCAGGGAATGGTTAGAAGCTTTCTTT. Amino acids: CASSPGREWLEAFF.